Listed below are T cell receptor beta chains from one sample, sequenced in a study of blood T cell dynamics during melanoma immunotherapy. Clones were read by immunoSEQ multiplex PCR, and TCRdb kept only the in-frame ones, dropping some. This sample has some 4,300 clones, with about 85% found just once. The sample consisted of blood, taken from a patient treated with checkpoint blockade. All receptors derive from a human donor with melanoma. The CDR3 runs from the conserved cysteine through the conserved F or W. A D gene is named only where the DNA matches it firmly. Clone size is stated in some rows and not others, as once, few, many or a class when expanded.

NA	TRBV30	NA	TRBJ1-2	CAWSFRTAFRSGYTF
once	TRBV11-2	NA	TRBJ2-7	CASSLVGGALTEQYF
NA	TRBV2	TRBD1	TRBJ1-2	CASRGGQNFYGYTF
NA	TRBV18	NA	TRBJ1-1	CASSPRQDKSTEAFF
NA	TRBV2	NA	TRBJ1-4	CASSESPVGASEKLFF
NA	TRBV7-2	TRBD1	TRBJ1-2	CASSLDGTGSNYGYTF
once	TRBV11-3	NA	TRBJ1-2	CASSPTPWGKCYTF
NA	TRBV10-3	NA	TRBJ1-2	CAISEMGANYGYTF
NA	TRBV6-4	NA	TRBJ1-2	CASSEGRGLGYTF
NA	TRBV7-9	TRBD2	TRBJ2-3	CASSSRYGGVTDTQYF
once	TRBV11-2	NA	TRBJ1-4	CASSIGHELPNEKLFF
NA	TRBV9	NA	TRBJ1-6	CASSVGVGGTSSYNSPLHF
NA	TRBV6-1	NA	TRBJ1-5	CASRMDSSLRQPQHF
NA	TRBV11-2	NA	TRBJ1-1	CASSPRTAMNTEAFF
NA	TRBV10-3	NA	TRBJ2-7	CAISEGGSFHEQYF
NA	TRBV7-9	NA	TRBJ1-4	CASSSRGTNEKLFF
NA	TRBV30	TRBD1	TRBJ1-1	CAWRTTGARTEAFF
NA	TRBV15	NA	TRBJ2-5	CATSRDSGVSPTQYF
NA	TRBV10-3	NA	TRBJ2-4	CAISESENIQYF
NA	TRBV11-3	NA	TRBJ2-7	CASIGTRFYEQYF
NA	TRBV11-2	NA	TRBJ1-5	CASSLDQGTPYNQPQHF
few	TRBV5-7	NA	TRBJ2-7	CASSPPRESHRYEQYF
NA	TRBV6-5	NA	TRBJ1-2	CASSYGGKWGYTF
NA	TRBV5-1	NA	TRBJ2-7	CASSSGDSRGEQYF
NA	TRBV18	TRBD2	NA	CASSLGLAVDEQYF
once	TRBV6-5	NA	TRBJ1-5	CASIPMPLLRQPQHF
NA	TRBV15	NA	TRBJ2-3	CATSDTYTDTQYF
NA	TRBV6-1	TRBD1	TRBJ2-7	CASSGTGVPYEQYF
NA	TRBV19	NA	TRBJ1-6	CASSFGYNSPLHF
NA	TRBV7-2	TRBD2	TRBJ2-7	CASSQGTSGTYEQYF
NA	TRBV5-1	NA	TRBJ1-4	CASSLGTHGEKLFF
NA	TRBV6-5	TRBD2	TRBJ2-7	CASSFSGAPEQYF
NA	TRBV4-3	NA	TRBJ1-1	CASSQDLSVSTEAFF
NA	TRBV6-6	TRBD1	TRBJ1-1	CASTDDRGGTEAFF
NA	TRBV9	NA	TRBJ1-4	CASSVGGGNEKLFF
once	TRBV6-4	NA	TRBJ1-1	CASSRGLNTEAFF
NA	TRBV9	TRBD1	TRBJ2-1	CASSPRDSSYNEQFF
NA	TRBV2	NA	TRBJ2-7	CASSEEYGGHEQYF
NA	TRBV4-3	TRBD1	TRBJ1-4	CASSARGGTGSEKLFF
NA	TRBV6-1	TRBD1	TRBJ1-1	CASCPGQGGTEAFF